This T cell receptor beta chain was identified during a study of blood T cell repertoires in COVID-19. About the research overall: Spain, Italy and the United States supplied samples that represented acute and convalescent COVID-19.

The table came from immunoSEQ multiplex PCR; TCRdb's copy has only in-frame clones and leaves some out. The data contain about 250,000 clones, 86% of them singletons. Germline V gene sequence: CDR1 SGHRS, CDR2 YFSETQ. Deletions cut 3 bases from V and 5 bases from J, with 13 bases between. There are 14 residues in the CDR3. Sequences were obtained from peripheral blood. The TCR sequence derives from an older woman who had recovered from COVID-19. The chain is built from TRBV5-1 and TRBJ2-3; D may be TRBD2 (6 bases). The CDR3 loop is CASSSGTLQDTQYF. Written as DNA, the CDR3 is TGCGCCAGCAGCTCTGGGACTTTACAAGATACGCAGTATTTT.